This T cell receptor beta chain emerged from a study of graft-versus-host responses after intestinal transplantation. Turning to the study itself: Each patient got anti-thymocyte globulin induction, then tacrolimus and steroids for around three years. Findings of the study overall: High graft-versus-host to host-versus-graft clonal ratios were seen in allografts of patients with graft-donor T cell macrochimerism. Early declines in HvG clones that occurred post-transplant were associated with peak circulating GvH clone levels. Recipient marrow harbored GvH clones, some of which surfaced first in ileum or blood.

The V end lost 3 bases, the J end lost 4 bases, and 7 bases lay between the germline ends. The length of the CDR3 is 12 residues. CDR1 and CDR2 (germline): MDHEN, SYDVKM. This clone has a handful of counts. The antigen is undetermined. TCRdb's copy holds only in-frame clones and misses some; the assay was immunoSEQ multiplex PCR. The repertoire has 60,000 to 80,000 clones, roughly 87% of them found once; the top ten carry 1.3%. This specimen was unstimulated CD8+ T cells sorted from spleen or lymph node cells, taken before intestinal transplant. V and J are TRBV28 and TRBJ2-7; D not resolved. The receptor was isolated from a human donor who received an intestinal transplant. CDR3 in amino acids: CASSFPTYEQYF. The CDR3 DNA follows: TGTGCCAGCAGTTTCCCAACTTACGAGCAGTACTTC.